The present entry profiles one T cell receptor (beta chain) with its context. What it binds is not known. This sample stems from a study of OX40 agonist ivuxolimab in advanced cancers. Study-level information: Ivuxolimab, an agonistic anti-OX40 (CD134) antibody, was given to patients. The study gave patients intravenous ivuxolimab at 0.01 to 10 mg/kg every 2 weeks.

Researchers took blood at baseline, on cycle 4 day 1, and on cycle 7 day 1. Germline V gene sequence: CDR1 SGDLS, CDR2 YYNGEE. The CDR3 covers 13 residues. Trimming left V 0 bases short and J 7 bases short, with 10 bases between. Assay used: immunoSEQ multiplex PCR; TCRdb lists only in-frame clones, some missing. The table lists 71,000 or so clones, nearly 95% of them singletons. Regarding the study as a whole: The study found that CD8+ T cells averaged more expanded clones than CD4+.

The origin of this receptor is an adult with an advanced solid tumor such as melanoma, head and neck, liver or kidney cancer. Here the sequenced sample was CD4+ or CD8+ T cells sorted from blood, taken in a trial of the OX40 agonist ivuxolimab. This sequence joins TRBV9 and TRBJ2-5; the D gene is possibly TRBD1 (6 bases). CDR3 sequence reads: CASSVDKGGTQYF. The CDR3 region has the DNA TGTGCCAGCAGCGTAGATAAAGGGGGGACCCAGTACTTC. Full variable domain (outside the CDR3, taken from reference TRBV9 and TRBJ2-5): DSGVTQTPKHLITATGQRVTLRCSPRSGDLSVYWYQQSLDQGLQFLIQYYNGEERAKGNILERFSAQQFPDLHSELNLSSLELGDSALYFCASSVDKGGTQYFGPGTRLLVL.